This TCR beta chain was profiled in a study of blood T cell repertoires in COVID-19. Study at large: Acute and convalescent COVID-19 specimens originated in the United States, Italy and Spain. Nucleic acid was either cDNA or gDNA, and it came from T cells, B-cell-depleted T cells, or PBMCs.

CDR1 MNHEY and CDR2 SMNVEV come from the germline V gene (reference sequence). This CDR3 has 16 amino acids. V dropped 4 bases and J dropped 4; count of bases not matched to a gene: 6. Per the original methods: Amplification with reference gene primers provided the estimates of nucleated cell counts. Libraries were prepared by immunoSEQ multiplex PCR; TCRdb keeps only in-frame clonotypes and omits some of them. V and J calls plus clone size are reproduced from that table; the DNA served to infer D and trimming. The sample records 140,000 to 150,000 clones, roughly four fifths being singletons. V is TRBV27 and J is TRBJ1-4; TRBD1 matches 10 bases. The receptor comes from a human donor with acute or convalescent COVID-19. The donor label of this sample is uncertain. Sequencing was performed on peripheral blood. This chain's CDR3 is CASSSGQGFVNEKLFF. CDR3 in DNA: TGTGCCAGCAGTTCGGGACAGGGGTTTGTTAATGAAAAACTGTTTTTT.